These 22 T cell receptor beta chains originate from one sample sequenced in a study of T-cell reconstitution after alpha-beta-depleted transplantation in children. During its preparation, the TCRbeta library received unique molecular identifiers. TCRdb re-called the PCR reads through MiXCR, storing one row per CDR3 protein. This table holds a few hundred thousand distinct CDR3 sequences, approximately 16% found once. The material sequenced was PBMCs from the stem cell graft donor, taken from the stem cell graft. The receptors shown here come from a human donor who donated a stem cell graft to a child with acute lymphoblastic leukemia.

This clonotype was counted a few times. The V call is TRBV5-1, the J call TRBJ2-3; the D gene could be TRBD1 or TRBD2 (5 bases each). The CDR3 runs 15 residues. CDR1 is SGHRS, CDR2 YFSETQ, per germline. Trimming pared 1 base from V and 4 bases from J, leaving 13 bases between. DNA of the CDR3: TGCGCCAGCAGCTTGACCGCACGAGGGGCAGATACGCAGTATTTT. It translates to CASSLTARGADTQYF.

The chain is built from TRBV5-1 and TRBJ2-5; 7 bases map to TRBD1. CDR1 SGHRS and CDR2 YFSETQ come from the germline V gene. Germline trimming cut 4 bases from V and 2 bases from J; bases unmatched to any gene: 8. The CDR3 contains 15 residues. The CDR3 sequence is CASSPGTAPQETQYF. The DNA of the CDR3 is TGCGCCAGCAGCCCCGGGACAGCACCTCAAGAGACCCAGTACTTC. The variable domain in full, with the rest retrieved from reference TRBV5-1 and TRBJ2-5, is KAGVTQTPRYLIKTRGQQVTLSCSPISGHRSVSWYQQTPGQGLQFLFEYFSETQRNKGNFPGRFSGRQFSNSRSEMNVSTLELGDSALYLCASSPGTAPQETQYFGPGTRLLVL.

This clonotype was seen a few times. This chain joins TRBV12-3 or TRBV12-4 and TRBJ1-1; D uncertain. Trimming shortened V by 5 bases and J by 1 base, and 11 bases separated the two germline ends. This CDR3 region has 14 residues. In nucleotides, the CDR3 is TGTGCCAGCAGTCTATTACTGAAGAACACTGAAGCTTTCTTT. It yields the protein CASSLLLKNTEAFF.

This clonotype was seen many times. This chain joins TRBV7-2 and TRBJ2-5; D not certain. Germline V gene lookup returns CDR1 SGHTA and CDR2 FQGNSA. The CDR3 runs to 13 residues. Trimming took 7 bases from V and 8 from J, leaving 17 bases between them. CDR3 protein: CASTSTNGITQYF. As DNA, the CDR3 is TGTGCCAGCACCTCAACGAACGGCATAACCCAGTACTTC.

V and J are TRBV2 and TRBJ2-5, with TRBD2 matching over 11 bases. V was clipped by 6 bases and J by 6 bases; unmatched bases: 9. The CDR3 sequence is 15 residues long. Germline V gives CDR1 SNHLY, CDR2 FYNNEI. This CDR3 reads CASRGTSGSSKTQYF. The CDR3 DNA follows: TGTGCCAGCAGGGGTACTAGCGGGAGTTCAAAGACCCAGTACTTC. Full variable domain (rest looked up from reference TRBV2 and TRBJ2-5): EPEVTQTPSHQVTQMGQEVILRCVPISNHLYFYWYRQILGQKVEFLVSFYNNEISEKSEIFDDQFSVERPDGSNFTLKIRSTKLEDSAMYFCASRGTSGSSKTQYFGPGTRLLVL.

The gene calls are TRBV7-9 and TRBJ2-3, with D possibly matching TRBD2 (5 bases). Germline V CDR1 and CDR2: SEHNR, FQNEAQ (reference sequence). This CDR3 region has 13 residues. Trimming took off 5 bases at V and 3 bases at J, with 9 bases between the two ends. For the CDR3, the DNA is TGTGCCAGCAGCAGGACTGGGACAGATACGCAGTATTTT. It specifies CASSRTGTDTQYF.

The chain is built from TRBV11-2 and TRBJ1-1; D uncertain. Between the trimmed V and J ends, which lost 6 bases and 5 bases, there was a span of 16 bases. Germline V gene data show CDR1 as SGHAT and CDR2 as FQNNGV. The length of the CDR3 is 14 residues. The CDR3 loop is CASRLSGNPTEAFF. The CDR3 DNA reads TGTGCCAGCAGGCTATCGGGAAACCCGACTGAAGCTTTCTTT.

The genes are TRBV10-3 and TRBJ1-5, with D possibly being TRBD1 (5 bases). The length of the CDR3 is 16 residues. The germline CDR1 and CDR2 sequences are ENHRY and SYGVKD. V was cut by 5 bases and J by 5 bases, with 19 bases left in between. Here the CDR3 reads CAISNGLRGSDQPQHF. Written as DNA, the CDR3 is TGTGCCATCAGTAATGGGCTAAGGGGAAGTGATCAGCCCCAGCATTTT.

A few counts support this clonotype. This sequence joins TRBV5-1 and TRBJ1-4; tentatively, D is TRBD1 (5 bases). There are 15 residues in the CDR3. The germline CDR1 and CDR2 sequences are SGHRS and YFSETQ. Trimming removed 4 bases at V and 6 bases at J, with 16 bases between. The chain's CDR3 is CASSPLQGRHEKLFF. CDR3 in DNA: TGCGCCAGCAGCCCCCTTCAGGGAAGGCATGAAAAACTGTTTTTT. The full variable domain, its missing parts supplied by reference TRBV5-1 and TRBJ1-4, is KAGVTQTPRYLIKTRGQQVTLSCSPISGHRSVSWYQQTPGQGLQFLFEYFSETQRNKGNFPGRFSGRQFSNSRSEMNVSTLELGDSALYLCASSPLQGRHEKLFFGSGTQLSVL.

V gene TRBV10-2 combines with J gene TRBJ1-1, with D unclear. Trimming removed 0 bases from V and 3 bases from J, with 11 bases in between. Germline loops: CDR1 WSHSY, CDR2 SAAADI. This CDR3 is 15 amino acids long. The CDR3 spells CASSESWEEDTEAFF. The CDR3 DNA is TGCGCCAGCAGTGAGTCCTGGGAAGAGGACACTGAAGCTTTCTTT.

The table lists this clonotype with a few counts. V is TRBV9 and J is TRBJ1-3; a weak D match, TRBD1 (5 bases). CDR1 and CDR2 (germline): SGDLS, YYNGEE. V was trimmed by 4 bases and J by 4 bases, leaving 15 bases between them. The CDR3 loop spans 15 amino acids. DNA for the CDR3: TGTGCCAGCAGCCTTGGAGACAGCAGAGGAAACACCATATATTTT. Translated: CASSLGDSRGNTIYF.

The V call is TRBV7-9, the J call TRBJ1-2; D gene unclear. The length of the CDR3 is 13 residues. Germline V gives CDR1 SEHNR, CDR2 FQNEAQ (reference sequence). V lost 8 bases and J lost 2, with 12 bases in between. The CDR3 sequence is CASPRAENYGYTF. DNA of the CDR3: TGTGCCAGCCCGCGGGCTGAGAACTATGGCTACACCTTC. The full variable domain, in which reference TRBV7-9 and TRBJ1-2 provide the parts outside the CDR3, is DTGVSQNPRHKITKRGQNVTFRCDPISEHNRLYWYRQTLGQGPEFLTYFQNEAQLEKSRLLSDRFSAERPKGSFSTLEIQRTEQGDSAMYLCASPRAENYGYTFGSGTRLTVV.

The table lists this clonotype with a count of one. This chain joins TRBV20-1 and TRBJ2-5; a possible D gene is TRBD1 (6 bases). This CDR3 is 17 amino acids long. With 1 base removed from V and 5 bases from J, the gap between germline ends came to 23 bases. Germline assignment: CDR1 DFQATT and CDR2 SNEGSKA (reference sequence). In DNA, the CDR3 is TGCAGTGCTAGAGGCTCAGGGGTCTGGCGTTTGATGGAGACCCAGTACTTC. It is translated as CSARGSGVWRLMETQYF.

This rearrangement joins TRBV20-1 to TRBJ2-7; 9 nucleotides match TRBD1. After removal of 6 bases from V and 7 bases from J, the junction contained 7 bases not matched to a gene. The CDR3 loop spans 12 amino acids. From germline, CDR1 is DFQATT and CDR2 SNEGSKA (reference sequence). The CDR3 sequence is CSARDRVGEQYF. The CDR3 coding sequence is TGCAGTGCAAGGGACAGGGTAGGGGAGCAGTACTTC.

This clonotype was seen more than once but under ten times. The CDR3 nucleotides read TGTGCCAGCAGCGTAGGGGTCGGGGGGCGCAGGGACAATGAGCAGTTCTTC. The encoded protein is CASSVGVGGRRDNEQFF. The rearrangement joins TRBV9 to TRBJ2-1, with D maybe TRBD2 (7 bases). This CDR3 is built from 17 residues. The V end was cut by 0 bases, the J end by 5 bases, with 18 bases between. Germline V CDR1 and CDR2: SGDLS, YYNGEE.

This clonotype was observed a handful of times. The chain combines TRBV7-9 with TRBJ2-7, with TRBD1 matching 7 bases. The CDR3 is made up of 15 amino acids. Germline CDR1 reads SEHNR; CDR2 reads FQNEAQ (reference sequence). Trimming removed 7 bases from V and 3 bases from J; junction bases left unmatched: 12. The CDR3 is CASTFSLTGNYEQYF. The DNA for the CDR3 is TGTGCCAGCACCTTCTCCCTGACAGGGAACTACGAGCAGTACTTC.

The chain couples TRBV12-3 or TRBV12-4 to TRBJ1-5, with D possibly being TRBD1 (6 bases). The CDR3 runs 16 residues. With 1 base removed from V and 4 bases from J, the gap between germline ends came to 14 bases. As DNA, the CDR3 is TGTGCCAGCAGTTTAGTACAGACAGGCCTGAATCAGCCCCAGCATTTT. Translated: CASSLVQTGLNQPQHF.

This clonotype has a count of ten or more. V gene TRBV6-5 combines with J gene TRBJ1-2, with TRBD1 matching over 7 bases. CDR1 and CDR2 (germline): MNHEY, SVGAGI. The CDR3 is 14 residues long. With V trimmed by 2 bases and J by 2 bases, 2 bases remained unmatched. This CDR3 is CASSYDRENYGYTF. DNA of the CDR3: TGTGCCAGCAGTTACGACAGGGAAAACTATGGCTACACCTTC.

V usage is TRBV12-3 or TRBV12-4 and J usage is TRBJ1-1; D might be TRBD1 (6 bases). The CDR3 has 17 amino acids. Trimming took 5 bases from V and 3 from J, leaving 22 bases between them. CDR3 amino acids: CASSLPDWGQEDTEAFF. CDR3 sequence (DNA): TGTGCCAGCAGTCTCCCCGATTGGGGGCAGGAGGACACTGAAGCTTTCTTT.

The chain has TRBV27 and TRBJ1-1; no reliable D call. This CDR3 contains 14 residues. Trimming left V 2 bases short and J 2 bases short, with 9 bases between. Germline V gives CDR1 MNHEY, CDR2 SMNVEV (reference sequence). The CDR3 protein is CASSLHGSNTEAFF. In DNA, the CDR3 is TGTGCCAGCAGTTTACACGGGTCAAACACTGAAGCTTTCTTT.

A few counts support this clonotype. The chain is built from TRBV7-9 and TRBJ2-7; D is perhaps TRBD1 (6 bases). CDR1 is SEHNR, CDR2 FQNEAQ, per germline (reference sequence). V was clipped by 5 bases and J by 5 bases, with 13 bases between them. The CDR3 loop spans 13 amino acids. Written as DNA, the CDR3 is TGTGCCAGCAGCGTCGGGACATTCGACGAGCAGTACTTC. This encodes CASSVGTFDEQYF.

This clonotype has just a few counts. J is TRBJ2-7 and V is TRBV19, with D possibly being TRBD2 (5 bases). Germline CDR1 reads LNHDA; CDR2 reads SQIVND (reference sequence). V was clipped by 1 base and J by 7 bases, with 14 bases between them. CDR3 length equals 14 residues. In DNA form, the CDR3 reads TGTGCCAGTAGTATAGTGGCACTAGACGGGGAGCAGTACTTC. This gives the protein CASSIVALDGEQYF. The complete variable domain, with remaining parts taken from reference TRBV19 and TRBJ2-7, reads DGGITQSPKYLFRKEGQNVTLSCEQNLNHDAMYWYRQDPGQGLRLIYYSQIVNDFQKGDIAEGYSVSREKKESFPLTVTSAQKNPTAFYLCASSIVALDGEQYFGPGTRLTVT.